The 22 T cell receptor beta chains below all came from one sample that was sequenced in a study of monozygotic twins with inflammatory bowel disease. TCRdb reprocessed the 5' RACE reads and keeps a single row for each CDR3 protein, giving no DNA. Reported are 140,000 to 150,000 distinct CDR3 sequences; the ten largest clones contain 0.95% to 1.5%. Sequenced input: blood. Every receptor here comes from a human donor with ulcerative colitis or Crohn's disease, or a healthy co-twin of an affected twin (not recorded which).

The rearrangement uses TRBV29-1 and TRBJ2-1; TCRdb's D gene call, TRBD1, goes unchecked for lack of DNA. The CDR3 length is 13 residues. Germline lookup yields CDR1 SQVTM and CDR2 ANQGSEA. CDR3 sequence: CSEIDSRYNEQFF.

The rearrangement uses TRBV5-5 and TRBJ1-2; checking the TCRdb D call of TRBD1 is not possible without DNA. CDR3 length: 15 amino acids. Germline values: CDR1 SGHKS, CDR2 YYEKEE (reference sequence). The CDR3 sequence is CASSLAPLADGGYTF. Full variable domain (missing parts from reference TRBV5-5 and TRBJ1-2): DAGVTQSPTHLIKTRGQQVTLRCSPISGHKSVSWYQQVLGQGPQFIFQYYEKEERGRGNFPDRFSARQFPNYSSELNVNALLLGDSALYLCASSLAPLADGGYTFGSGTRLTVV.

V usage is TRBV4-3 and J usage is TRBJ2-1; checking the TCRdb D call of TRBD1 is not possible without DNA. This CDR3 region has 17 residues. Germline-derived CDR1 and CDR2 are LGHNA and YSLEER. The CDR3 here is CASSLRHSGTPPNEQFF.

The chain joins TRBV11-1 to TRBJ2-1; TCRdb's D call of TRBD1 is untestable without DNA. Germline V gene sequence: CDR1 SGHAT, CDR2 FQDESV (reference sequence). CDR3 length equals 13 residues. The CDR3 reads CASSRQGVNEQFF.

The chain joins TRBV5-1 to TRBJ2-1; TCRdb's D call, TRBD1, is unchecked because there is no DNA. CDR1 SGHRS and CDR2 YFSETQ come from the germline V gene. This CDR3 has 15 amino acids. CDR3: CASSPRQGRYNEQFF.

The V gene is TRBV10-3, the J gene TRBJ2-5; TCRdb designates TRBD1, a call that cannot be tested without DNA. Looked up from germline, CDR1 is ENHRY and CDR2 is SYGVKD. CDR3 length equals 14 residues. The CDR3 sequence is CAIGYRGQEETQYF.

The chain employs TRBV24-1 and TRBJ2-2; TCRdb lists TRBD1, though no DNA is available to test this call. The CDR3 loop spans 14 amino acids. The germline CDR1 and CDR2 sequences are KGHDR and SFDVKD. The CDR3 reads CATSPKTGTGELFF.

The CDR3: CSARALANYGYTF. V and J are TRBV20-1 and TRBJ1-2; TCRdb picks TRBD1, but there is no DNA to check that call. The length of the CDR3 is 13 residues. CDR1 is DFQATT, CDR2 SNEGSKA, per germline (reference sequence).

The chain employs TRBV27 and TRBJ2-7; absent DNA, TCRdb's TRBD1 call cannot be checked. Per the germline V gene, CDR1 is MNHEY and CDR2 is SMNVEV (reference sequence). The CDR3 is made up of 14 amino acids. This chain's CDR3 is CASSSGGRKYEQYF.

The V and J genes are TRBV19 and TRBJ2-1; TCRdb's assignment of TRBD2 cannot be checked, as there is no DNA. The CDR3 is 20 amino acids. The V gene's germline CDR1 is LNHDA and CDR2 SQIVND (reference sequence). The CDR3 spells CASRNNLGTSGRFSYNEQFF.

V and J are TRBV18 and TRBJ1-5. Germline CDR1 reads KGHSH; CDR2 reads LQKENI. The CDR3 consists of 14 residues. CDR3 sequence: CASSPEAGNQPQHF. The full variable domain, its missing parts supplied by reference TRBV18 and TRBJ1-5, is NAGVMQNPRHLVRRRGQEARLRCSPMKGHSHVYWYRQLPEEGLKFMVYLQKENIIDESGMPKERFSAEFPKEGPSILRIQQVVRGDSAAYFCASSPEAGNQPQHFGDGTRLSIL.

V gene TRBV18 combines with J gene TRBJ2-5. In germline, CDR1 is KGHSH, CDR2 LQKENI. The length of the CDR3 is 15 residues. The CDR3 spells CASSPPERKRETQYF.

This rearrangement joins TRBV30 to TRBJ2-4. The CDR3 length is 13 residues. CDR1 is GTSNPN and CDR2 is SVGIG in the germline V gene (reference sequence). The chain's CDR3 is CAWSAALKNIQYF.

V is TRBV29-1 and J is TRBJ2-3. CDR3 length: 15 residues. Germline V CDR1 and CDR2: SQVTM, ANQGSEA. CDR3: CSVEGYYSVEDTQYF.

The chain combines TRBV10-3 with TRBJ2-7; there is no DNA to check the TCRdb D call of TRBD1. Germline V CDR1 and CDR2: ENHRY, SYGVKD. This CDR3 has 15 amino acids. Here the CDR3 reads CAISDRPGAGDEQYF.

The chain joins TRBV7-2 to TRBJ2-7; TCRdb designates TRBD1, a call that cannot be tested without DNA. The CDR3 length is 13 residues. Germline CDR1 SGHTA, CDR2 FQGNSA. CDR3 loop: CASSPQGRNEQYF.

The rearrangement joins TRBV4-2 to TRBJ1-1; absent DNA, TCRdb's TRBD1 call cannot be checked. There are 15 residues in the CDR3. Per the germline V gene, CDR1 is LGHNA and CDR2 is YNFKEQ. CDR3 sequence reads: CASSHGQGRNTEAFF.

The CDR3 reads CASRFLGGANQPQHF. The chain recombines TRBV7-7 with TRBJ1-5; TCRdb outputs TRBD1, but without DNA this stays unchecked. CDR1 and CDR2 (germline): SSHAT, FNYEAQ (reference sequence). The CDR3 has 15 amino acids.

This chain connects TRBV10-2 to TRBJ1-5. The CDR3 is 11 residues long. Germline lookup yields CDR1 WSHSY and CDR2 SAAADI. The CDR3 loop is CASSEGQPQHF.

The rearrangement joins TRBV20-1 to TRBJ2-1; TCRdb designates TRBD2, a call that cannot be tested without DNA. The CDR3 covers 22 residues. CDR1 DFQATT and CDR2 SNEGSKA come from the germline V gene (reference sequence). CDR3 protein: CSARGGGLRGTSGSVSYNEQFF.

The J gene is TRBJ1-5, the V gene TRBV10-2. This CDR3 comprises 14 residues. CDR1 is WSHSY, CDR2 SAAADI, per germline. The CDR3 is CASSRTDSNQPQHF.

The CDR3 loop is CASSSTRPNTEAFF. This chain joins TRBV7-9 and TRBJ1-1. CDR3 length equals 14 residues. Looked up from germline, CDR1 is SEHNR and CDR2 is FQNEAQ (reference sequence).